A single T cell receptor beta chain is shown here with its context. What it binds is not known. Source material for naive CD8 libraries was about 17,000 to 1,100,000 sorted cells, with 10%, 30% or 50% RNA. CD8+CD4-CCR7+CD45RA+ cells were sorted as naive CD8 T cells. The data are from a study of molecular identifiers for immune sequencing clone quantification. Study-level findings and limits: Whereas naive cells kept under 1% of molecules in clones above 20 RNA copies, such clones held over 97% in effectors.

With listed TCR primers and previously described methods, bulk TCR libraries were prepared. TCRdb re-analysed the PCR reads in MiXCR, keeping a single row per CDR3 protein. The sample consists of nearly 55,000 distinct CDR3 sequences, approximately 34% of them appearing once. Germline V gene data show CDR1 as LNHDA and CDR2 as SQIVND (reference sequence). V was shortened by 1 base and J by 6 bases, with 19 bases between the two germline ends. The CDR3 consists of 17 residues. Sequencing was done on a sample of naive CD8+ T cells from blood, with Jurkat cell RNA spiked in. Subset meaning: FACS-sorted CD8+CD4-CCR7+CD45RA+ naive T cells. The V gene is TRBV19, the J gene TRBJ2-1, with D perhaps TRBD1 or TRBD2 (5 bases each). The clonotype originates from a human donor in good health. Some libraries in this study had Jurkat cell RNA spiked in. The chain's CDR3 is CASSIAPGLKGPNEQFF. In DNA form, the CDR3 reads TGTGCCAGTAGTATAGCCCCGGGGCTAAAGGGCCCCAATGAGCAGTTCTTC.